This T cell receptor (beta chain) is from a study of untreated major depressive disorder (dated by TCRdb to between 2018 and 2020). A note on the overall study: A cross-sectional case-control design was used to compare T cell phenotype and TCR repertoire between antidepressant-free major depressive disorder patients and individually matched non-depressed controls. Differences in Vbeta 5.1, Vbeta 11 and Vbeta 22 usage observed by flow cytometry in the whole cohort were followed up by sequencing.

The Qiagen DNeasy Blood and Tissue Kit was used to extract total genomic DNA from the purified CD4+ T cells. Amplification and sequencing of the TCRbeta CDR3 region, as defined according to IMGT, were carried out with immunoSEQ immunosequencing protocols. The source study handled its data this way. Preprocessing of raw sequence data for PCR and sequencing error correction was performed by the immunoSEQ service. The sequence data were loaded into the immunoSEQ Analyzer and then analyzed further using VDJtools v1.0.7. The paired Wilcoxon signed-rank test was used to test for differences between patients and controls. Drawn from immuneACCESS, this table holds only the in-frame rearrangements with V and J called that TCRdb kept. Clones are partly lost; checked studies trace under half to an unresolved V gene and leave the rest unexplained. That table supplies the V and J calls and clone size; D and trimming were determined from the DNA. Within this sample are about 15,000 clones, with approximately 91% of them counted one time only. The top ten clones comprise 0.75% to 0.85% of the sample.

For sex, age, current smoking status and body mass index, every depressed patient had a pairwise-matched non-depressed control. All participants were of European descent. A DSM-IV diagnosis of major depressive disorder and a Hamilton Rating Scale for Depression score of at least 18 were present in all patients. For at least 8 weeks before enrollment, patients had taken no psychiatric medication of any kind, antidepressants included. Among patients, depression severity was moderate to severe. Participants were excluded if they had major medical conditions, Axis I/II comorbidities, regular medication or illicit drug use, or weekly alcohol intake above 100 g. From each participant, 25 to 35 ml of peripheral blood was collected into EDTA tubes. CD4+ T cells were purified from thawed PBMCs by magnetic negative selection with the BD IMag Human CD4 T Lymphocyte Enrichment Set. Flow cytometry confirmed that the CD4+ enrichment method typically gave around 95% purity. A subgroup of 5 or 6 case-control pairs, selected blind to chemokine receptor expression and flow-cytometric repertoire skewing results, was subjected to TCRbeta sequencing. Every blood sample was taken in the morning at 8:00 a.m., and Ficoll-Hypaque gradient centrifugation was used to isolate PBMCs. PBMCs were gradually cooled to -80 degrees C for cryopreservation and then kept in liquid nitrogen until assay.

Study-wide findings and limitations: Because of the strict matching and exclusion criteria, the study sample was comparatively small, which limits how generalizable the findings are. Higher TRBV05-01 (Vbeta 5.1) usage among CD4+ T cells of depressed patients compared with controls was confirmed by sequencing, with p = 0.040 in a one-tailed test. For the sequencing comparisons, planned one-tailed tests were run on just three Vbeta families that had been chosen in advance. In the sequencing data, TRBV25-01 and TRBV02-01 usage was found to follow the flow-cytometry pattern, although statistical significance was not reached. The top five TRBV05-01 clones in every sequenced subject were all private clones.

Regarding this clone: Its antigen is not yet known. Per-base qualities were not stored, and no clone one base away is much larger.

Spanning cysteine to phenylalanine, the CDR3 consists of 15 amino acids. Solely the CDR3 DNA is kept, with 45 bases framed from the first base. From a lookup of the germline V gene (reference sequence), CDR1 and CDR2 are MNHNY and SVGAGI. Trimming takes 6 bases from V and 0 bases from J, and the germline ends sit 14 bases apart. This chain is built from TRBV6-6 and TRBJ1-2, with TRBD1 tentatively as D gene (5 bases match). The sample was CD4+ T cells from PBMCs. This receptor was identified in a man aged 25 to 40 with major depressive disorder. The DNA sequence reads TGTGCCAGCAGCAGTGGGACTGTTGCTAACTATGGCTACACCTTC. It is translated as CASSSGTVANYGYTF.